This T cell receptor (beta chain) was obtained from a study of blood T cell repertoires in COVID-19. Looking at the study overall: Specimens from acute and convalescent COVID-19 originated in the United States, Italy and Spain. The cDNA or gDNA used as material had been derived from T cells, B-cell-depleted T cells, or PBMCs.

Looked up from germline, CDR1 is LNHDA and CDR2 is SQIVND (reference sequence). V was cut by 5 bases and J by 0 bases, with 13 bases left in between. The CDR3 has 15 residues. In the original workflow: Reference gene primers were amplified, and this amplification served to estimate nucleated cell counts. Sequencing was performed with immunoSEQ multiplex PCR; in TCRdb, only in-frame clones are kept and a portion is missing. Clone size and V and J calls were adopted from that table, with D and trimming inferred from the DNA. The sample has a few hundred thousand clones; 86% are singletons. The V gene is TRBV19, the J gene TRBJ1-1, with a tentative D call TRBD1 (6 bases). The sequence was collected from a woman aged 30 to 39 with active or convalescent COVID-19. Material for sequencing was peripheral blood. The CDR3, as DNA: TGTGCCAGTAGTCCCTTGGACAGTATGAACACTGAAGCTTTCTTT. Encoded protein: CASSPLDSMNTEAFF.